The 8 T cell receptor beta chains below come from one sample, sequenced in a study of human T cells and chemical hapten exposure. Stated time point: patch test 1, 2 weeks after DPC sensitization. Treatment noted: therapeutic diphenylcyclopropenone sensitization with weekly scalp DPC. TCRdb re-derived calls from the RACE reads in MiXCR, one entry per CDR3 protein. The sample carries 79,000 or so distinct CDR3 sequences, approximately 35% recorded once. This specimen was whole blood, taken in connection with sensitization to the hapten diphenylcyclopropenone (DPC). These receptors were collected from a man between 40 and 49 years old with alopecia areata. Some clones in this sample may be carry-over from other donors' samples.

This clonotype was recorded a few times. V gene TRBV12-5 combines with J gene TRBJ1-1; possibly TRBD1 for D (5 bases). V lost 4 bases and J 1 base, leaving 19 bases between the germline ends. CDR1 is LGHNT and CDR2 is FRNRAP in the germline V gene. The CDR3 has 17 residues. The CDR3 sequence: CASGWGNVIGANTEAFF. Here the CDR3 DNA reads TGTGCTAGTGGTTGGGGGAACGTTATTGGGGCGAACACTGAAGCTTTCTTT.

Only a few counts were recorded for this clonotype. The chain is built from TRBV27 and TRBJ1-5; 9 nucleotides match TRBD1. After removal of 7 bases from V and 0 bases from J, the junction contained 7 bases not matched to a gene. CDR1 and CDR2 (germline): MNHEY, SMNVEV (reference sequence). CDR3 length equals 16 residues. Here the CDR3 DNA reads TGTGCCAGCAAGGAGACAGGGGGGTATAGCAATCAGCCCCAGCATTTT. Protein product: CASKETGGYSNQPQHF.

CDR3 nucleotides: TGTGCCAGCAGCTTAGGGGCCGACAGGGGTAGGAATCAGCCCCAGCATTTT. This sequence encodes CASSLGADRGRNQPQHF. The genes are TRBV7-8 and TRBJ1-5, with TRBD1 identical over 8 bases. Germline V gives CDR1 SGHVS, CDR2 FQNEAQ. This CDR3 comprises 17 residues. V was clipped by 1 base and J by 4 bases; unmatched bases: 9.

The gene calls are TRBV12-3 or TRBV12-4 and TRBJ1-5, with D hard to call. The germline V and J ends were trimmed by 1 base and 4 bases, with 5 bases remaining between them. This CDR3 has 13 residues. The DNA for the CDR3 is TGTGCCAGCAGTTTAGTTCCTAATCAGCCCCAGCATTTT. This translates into CASSLVPNQPQHF.

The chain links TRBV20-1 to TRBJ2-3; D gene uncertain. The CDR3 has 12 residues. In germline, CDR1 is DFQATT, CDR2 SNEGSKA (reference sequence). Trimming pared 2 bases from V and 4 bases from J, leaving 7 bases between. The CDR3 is CSARKGADTQYF. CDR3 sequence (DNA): TGCAGTGCTAGAAAAGGAGCAGATACGCAGTATTTT.

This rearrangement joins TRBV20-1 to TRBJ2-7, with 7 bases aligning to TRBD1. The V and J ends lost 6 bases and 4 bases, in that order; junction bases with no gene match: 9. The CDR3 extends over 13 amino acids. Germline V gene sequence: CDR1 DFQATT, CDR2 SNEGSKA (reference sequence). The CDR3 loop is CSADPRGLYEQYF. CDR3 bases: TGCAGTGCCGACCCGAGGGGGCTATACGAGCAGTACTTC.

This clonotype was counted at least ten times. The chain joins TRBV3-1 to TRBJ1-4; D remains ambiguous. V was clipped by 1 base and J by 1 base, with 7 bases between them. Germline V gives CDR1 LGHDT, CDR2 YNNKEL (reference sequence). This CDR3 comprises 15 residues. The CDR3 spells CASSQASLTNEKLFF. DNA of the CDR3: TGTGCCAGCAGCCAAGCTTCCTTAACTAATGAAAAACTGTTTTTT.

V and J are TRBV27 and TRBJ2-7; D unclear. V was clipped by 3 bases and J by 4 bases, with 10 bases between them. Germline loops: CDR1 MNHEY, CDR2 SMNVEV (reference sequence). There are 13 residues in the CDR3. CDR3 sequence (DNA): TGTGCCAGCAGTTTTCGTCCCGGGTACGAGCAGTACTTC. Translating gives CASSFRPGYEQYF.